The present entry profiles one T cell receptor (beta chain) with its context. The sample comes from a study of blood T cell repertoires in COVID-19. The CDR3 length is 11 residues. Germline V CDR1 and CDR2: SGDLS, YYNGEE. Trimming stripped 6 bases from V and 4 bases from J, with 7 bases between. Profiling relied on immunoSEQ multiplex PCR, and the TCRdb table lists in-frame clones only, not all of them. The sample records about 220,000 clones, 65% to 90% being singletons. Sequencing used peripheral blood. This sequence originates from a woman in her 70s with COVID-19, enrolled during active disease. The chain carries TRBV9 and TRBJ1-2; D remains unclear. CDR3 sequence (DNA): TGTGCCAGCAACGGGATCTATGGCTACACCTTC. Protein: CASNGIYGYTF. The full variable domain, completed using reference TRBV9 and TRBJ1-2, is DSGVTQTPKHLITATGQRVTLRCSPRSGDLSVYWYQQSLDQGLQFLIQYYNGEERAKGNILERFSAQQFPDLHSELNLSSLELGDSALYFCASNGIYGYTFGSGTRLTVV.